The clone carrying this T cell receptor (beta chain) has a handful of counts. Antigen unknown. The data are from a study of T-cell memory formation after mild COVID-19. Study details: Clusters were largely donor specific.

Study-level findings and limits: CD4+ bias marked clones expanding day 15 to 37, unlike balanced contracting clones. Pre-infection memory harbored some responding clones, suggesting cross-reactive memory joined.

The germline V gene encodes CDR1 SGHRS and CDR2 YFSETQ. V lost 0 bases and J lost 0, with 10 bases in between. The length of the CDR3 is 15 residues. A 5'RACE reaction primed in the constant segment made cDNA libraries of TCR alpha and TCR beta, and these carried sample barcodes and UMIs. One entry per CDR3 protein results from TCRdb running MiXCR on the 5' RACE reads. The sample shows over 120,000 distinct CDR3 sequences, less than 25% of them seen only once. The chain joins TRBV5-1 to TRBJ2-7; D tentatively fits TRBD1 or TRBD2 (5 bases each). This clonotype was obtained from an adult woman who had mild COVID-19 (a few samples of this study predate the infection). Cell type and time point are not known. Specimen: PBMCs or a T cell subset sorted from them (not recorded which). CDR3 region: CASSLGPGHSYEQYF. CDR3 DNA sequence: TGCGCCAGCAGCTTGGGTCCGGGGCACTCCTACGAGCAGTACTTC.